This section outlines one TCR beta chain sequence together with its context. The same CDR3 also results from other DNA sequences found in this sample. TCRdb's copy holds only in-frame clones and misses some; the assay was immunoSEQ multiplex PCR. The table includes some 330,000 clones, approximately 89% detected once. This specimen belongs to a study of blood T cell repertoires in COVID-19. All enrollees were about 18 to 90 years old and from fewer than 25 US areas. Participants had their cohort set by participant-reported clinical history. The sequencing input was PBMCs or T cells enriched from blood (not recorded which). The sequence was obtained from a man aged 25 to 40 who had recovered from COVID-19.

The CDR3 region is CASSLQGHQETQYF. The CDR3 nucleotides are TGTGCCAGCAGCTTACAGGGCCACCAAGAGACCCAGTACTTC. The V and J genes are TRBV11-2 and TRBJ2-5, with a tentative D call TRBD1 (5 bases). Looked up from germline, CDR1 is SGHAT and CDR2 is FQNNGV. The CDR3 has 14 residues. V dropped 2 bases and J dropped 0 bases, with 7 bases sitting between them.